This T cell receptor beta chain came from a study of blood T cells in healthy people across ages. A second PCR of 7 to 11 cycles used a sample-barcoded 5' primer and a J-beta primer mix. TCRdb ran MiXCR on the 5' RACE reads and lists one entry per CDR3 protein. The profile shows more than 1 million distinct CDR3 sequences, 40% to 50% of them singletons. Study-level findings and limits: Age showed a roughly linear inverse relationship with TCR beta diversity per million T cells.

This clonotype was detected only a few times. No antigen is known for it. Germline V CDR1 and CDR2: MGHDK, SYGVNS. The CDR3 sequence is 14 residues long. V was clipped by 7 bases and J by 7 bases, with 20 bases between them. This chain connects TRBV25-1 to TRBJ2-7, with D perhaps matching TRBD1 (6 bases). Sequencing input: blood. This TCR derives from a woman in her sixties in good health. The CDR3 nucleotides read TGTGCCAGCACTAGAGGACAGCCCCCTATGGAGCAGTACTTC. This codes for CASTRGQPPMEQYF.